This TCR beta chain was recovered during a study of blood T cells in healthy people across ages. The wider study: Template switching recovered approximately one barcoded beta molecule for every two T cells. General study results and limits: Significant beta diversity loss was already apparent by age approximately 42, declining roughly linearly.

The authors drew around 11 milliliters of peripheral blood from each donor. This clonotype was counted between two and nine times. Its specificity is not known. The use of a sample-barcoded 5' primer and a J-beta primer mix characterized a second PCR of roughly 6 to 12 cycles. TCRdb ran MiXCR on the 5' RACE reads and lists one entry per CDR3 protein. The data show 1.6 million or so distinct CDR3 sequences, around 35% seen once. The clonotype comes from a woman aged 30 to 39 in good health. Sequences were obtained from blood.

CDR3 loop: CASSTVGETQYF. As DNA, the CDR3 is TGTGCCAGCAGTACCGTGGGGGAGACCCAGTACTTC. The chain recombines TRBV7-7 with TRBJ2-5; D unclear. V lost 6 bases and J 5 bases, leaving 10 bases between the germline ends. Germline values: CDR1 SSHAT, CDR2 FNYEAQ (reference sequence). This CDR3 region has 12 residues.